One sample yielded the 9 T cell receptor beta chains listed below, sequenced in a study of blood T cell dynamics during melanoma immunotherapy. Time point here: pre-treatment baseline. Measured with immunoSEQ multiplex PCR; TCRdb has only the in-frame clones, and not every one. The data show 4,000 to 5,000 clones, approximately 86% seen once. Here the sequenced sample was blood, taken from a patient treated with checkpoint blockade. The receptor source for this set is a human donor with melanoma.

The rearrangement links TRBV7-8 to TRBJ1-2, with D unresolved. Germline CDR1 is SGHVS and CDR2 is FQNEAQ. Trimming removed 2 bases from V and 1 base from J, with 8 bases in between. The CDR3 contains 14 residues. CDR3 region: CASSLTIFNYGYTF. Here the CDR3 DNA reads TGTGCCAGCAGCTTAACGATCTTTAACTATGGCTACACCTTC.

This rearrangement joins TRBV19 to TRBJ2-7; possibly TRBD1 for D (5 bases). The CDR3 contains 14 residues. Germline V gene sequence: CDR1 LNHDA, CDR2 SQIVND (reference sequence). The V end was cut by 3 bases, the J end by 3 bases, with 12 bases between. As DNA, the CDR3 is TGTGCCAGTAGTATGTCCAGGGATGTCTACGAGCAGTACTTC. Protein sequence: CASSMSRDVYEQYF.

The V and J genes are TRBV19 and TRBJ1-2; 9 positions agree with TRBD1. This CDR3 spans 14 amino acids. The germline V gene encodes CDR1 LNHDA and CDR2 SQIVND (reference sequence). J gave up 2 bases and V 8 bases, and 6 bases lay outside the gene matches. The CDR3 sequence: CASVTTGGNYGYTF. The CDR3 nucleotides are TGTGCCAGTGTAACGACAGGGGGAAACTATGGCTACACCTTC.

The rearrangement joins TRBV14 to TRBJ2-7, with 7 bases matching TRBD1. Unmatched junction bases numbered 14, after V lost 6 bases and J lost 6 bases. The CDR3 is made up of 15 amino acids. Germline CDR1 SGHDN, CDR2 FVKESK. In DNA, the CDR3 is TGTGCCAGCAGTCCAGAAAGCGGACAGGTAATCGAGCAGTACTTC. Translated, it gives CASSPESGQVIEQYF.

The chain couples TRBV19 to TRBJ1-5; D ambiguous. CDR1 and CDR2 from the germline V gene are LNHDA and SQIVND (reference sequence). This CDR3 is 12 amino acids long. Trimming shortened V by 5 bases and J by 6 bases, and 8 bases separated the two germline ends. CDR3 in DNA: TGTGCCAGTAGTCCAACGGGTCAGCCCCAGCATTTT. Translated, it gives CASSPTGQPQHF.

V gene TRBV5-1 combines with J gene TRBJ2-2; possibly TRBD1 for D (6 bases). The ends were cut back, 0 bases at V and 6 bases at J, with 9 bases in the middle. The CDR3 has 14 amino acids. Germline CDR1 SGHRS, CDR2 YFSETQ. CDR3 sequence: CASSLGGPPGELFF. In DNA form, the CDR3 reads TGCGCCAGCAGCTTGGGGGGGCCCCCCGGGGAGCTGTTTTTT.

This chain links TRBV29-1 with TRBJ2-2, with D unclear. The CDR3 totals 13 residues. CDR1 SQVTM and CDR2 ANQGSEA come from the germline V gene. V was trimmed by 1 base and J by 1 base, leaving 4 bases between them. The CDR3 here is CSVEGRNTGELFF. DNA of the CDR3: TGCAGCGTTGAAGGGCGGAACACCGGGGAGCTGTTTTTT.

J is TRBJ2-3 and V is TRBV5-4, with D possibly called TRBD1 or TRBD2 (5 bases each). The CDR3 is 14 residues long. Germline V CDR1 and CDR2: SGHNT, YYREEE (reference sequence). Trimming pared 3 bases from V and 2 bases from J, leaving 10 bases between. The CDR3 here is CASSSGPLTDTQYF. DNA of the CDR3: TGTGCCAGCAGCTCGGGACCCCTCACAGATACGCAGTATTTT.

V is TRBV11-2 and J is TRBJ1-4, with D unresolved. V lost 1 base and J 6 bases, leaving 6 bases between the germline ends. The CDR3 is 13 residues long. Germline CDR1 reads SGHAT; CDR2 reads FQNNGV. The CDR3 region has the DNA TGTGCCAGCAGCTTAGGCCCGGATGAAAAACTGTTTTTT. It is translated as CASSLGPDEKLFF.